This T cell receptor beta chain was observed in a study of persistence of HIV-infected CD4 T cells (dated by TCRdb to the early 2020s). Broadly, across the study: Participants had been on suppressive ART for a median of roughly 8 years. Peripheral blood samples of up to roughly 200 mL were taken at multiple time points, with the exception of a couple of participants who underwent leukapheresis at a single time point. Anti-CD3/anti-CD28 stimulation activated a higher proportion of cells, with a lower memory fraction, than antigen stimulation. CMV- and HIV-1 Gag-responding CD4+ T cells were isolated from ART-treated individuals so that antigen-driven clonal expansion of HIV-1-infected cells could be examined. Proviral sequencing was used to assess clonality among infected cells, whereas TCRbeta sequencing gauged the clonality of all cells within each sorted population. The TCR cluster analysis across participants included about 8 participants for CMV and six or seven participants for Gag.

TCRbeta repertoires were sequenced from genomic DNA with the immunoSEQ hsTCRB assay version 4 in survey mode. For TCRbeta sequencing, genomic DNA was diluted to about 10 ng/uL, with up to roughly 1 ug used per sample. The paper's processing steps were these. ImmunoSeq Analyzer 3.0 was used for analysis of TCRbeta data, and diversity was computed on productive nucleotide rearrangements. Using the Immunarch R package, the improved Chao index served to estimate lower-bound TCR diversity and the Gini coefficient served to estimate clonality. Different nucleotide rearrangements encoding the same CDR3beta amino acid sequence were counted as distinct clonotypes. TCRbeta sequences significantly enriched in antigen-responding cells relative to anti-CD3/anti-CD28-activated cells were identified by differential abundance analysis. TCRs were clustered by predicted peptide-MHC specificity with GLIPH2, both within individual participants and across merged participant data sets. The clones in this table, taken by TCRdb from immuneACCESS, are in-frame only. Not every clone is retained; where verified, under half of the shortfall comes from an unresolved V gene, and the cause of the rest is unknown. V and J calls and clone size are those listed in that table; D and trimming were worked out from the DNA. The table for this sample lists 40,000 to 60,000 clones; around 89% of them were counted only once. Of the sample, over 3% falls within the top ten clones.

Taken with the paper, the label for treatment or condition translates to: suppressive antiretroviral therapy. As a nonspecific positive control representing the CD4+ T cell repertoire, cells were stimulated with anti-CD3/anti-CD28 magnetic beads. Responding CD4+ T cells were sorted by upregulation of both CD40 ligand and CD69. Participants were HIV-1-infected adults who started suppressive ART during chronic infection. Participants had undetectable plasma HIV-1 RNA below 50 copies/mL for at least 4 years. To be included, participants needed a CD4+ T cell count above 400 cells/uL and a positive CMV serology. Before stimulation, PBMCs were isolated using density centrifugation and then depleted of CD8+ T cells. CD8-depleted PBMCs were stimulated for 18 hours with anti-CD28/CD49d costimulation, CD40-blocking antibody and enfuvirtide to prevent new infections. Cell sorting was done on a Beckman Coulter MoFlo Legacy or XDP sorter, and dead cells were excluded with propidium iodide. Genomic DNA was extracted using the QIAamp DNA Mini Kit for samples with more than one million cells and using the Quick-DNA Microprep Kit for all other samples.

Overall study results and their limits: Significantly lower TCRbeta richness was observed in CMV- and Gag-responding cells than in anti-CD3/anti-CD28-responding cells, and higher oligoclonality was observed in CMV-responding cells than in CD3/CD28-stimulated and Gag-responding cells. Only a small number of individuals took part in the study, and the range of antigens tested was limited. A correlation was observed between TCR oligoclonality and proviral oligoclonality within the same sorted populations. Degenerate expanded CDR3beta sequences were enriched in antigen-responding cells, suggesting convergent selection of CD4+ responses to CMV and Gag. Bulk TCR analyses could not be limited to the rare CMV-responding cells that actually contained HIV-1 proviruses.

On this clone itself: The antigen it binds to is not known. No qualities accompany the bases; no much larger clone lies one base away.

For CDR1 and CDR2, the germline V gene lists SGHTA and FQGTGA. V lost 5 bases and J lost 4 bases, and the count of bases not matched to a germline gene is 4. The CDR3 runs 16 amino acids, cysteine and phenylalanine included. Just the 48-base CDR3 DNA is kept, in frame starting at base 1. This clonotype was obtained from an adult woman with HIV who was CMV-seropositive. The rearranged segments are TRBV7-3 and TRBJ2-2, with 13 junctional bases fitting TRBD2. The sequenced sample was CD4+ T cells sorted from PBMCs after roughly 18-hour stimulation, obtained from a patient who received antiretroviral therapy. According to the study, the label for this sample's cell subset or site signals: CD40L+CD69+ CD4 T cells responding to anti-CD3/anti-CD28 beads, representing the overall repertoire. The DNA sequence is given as TGTGCCAGCAGCCCTGGGACTAGCGGGGTCACCGGGGAGCTGTTTTTT. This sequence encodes CASSPGTSGVTGELFF.